The next 22 T cell receptor beta chains were all read from a single sample in a study of low-dose radiotherapy and immunotherapy resistance in tumors. Primers targeting TRAV and TRBV primed first-strand cDNA, covering alpha and beta chains. TCR amplification ran 15 to 20 PCR cycles using constant-region and V-primer adapter primers. TCRdb re-derived calls from the reads in MiXCR, one entry per CDR3 protein. This table has thousands of distinct CDR3 sequences, approximately 64% appearing once. These receptors were taken from a human donor with advanced metastatic prostate, ovarian, gallbladder or colorectal cancer (not recorded which). This table probably holds off-target reads from a library built for another chain.

V gene TRBV28 combines with J gene TRBJ2-7, with 15 bases identical to TRBD2. The CDR3 runs 16 residues. Trimming at V came to 4 bases and at J to 3 bases, leaving 4 bases not matched to a gene. CDR1 and CDR2 from the germline V gene are MDHEN and SYDVKM. This CDR3 is CASSSGLAGGYYEQYF. In nucleotides, the CDR3 is TGTGCCAGCAGTTCGGGACTAGCGGGAGGATACTACGAGCAGTACTTC.

The J gene is TRBJ2-3, the V gene TRBV11-2; D is unresolved. Germline loops: CDR1 SGHAT, CDR2 FQNNGV. The V end lost 5 bases, the J end lost 2 bases, and 14 bases lay between the germline ends. The CDR3 is 15 amino acids. CDR3 nucleotide sequence: TGTGCCAGCAGCCAAGAACGTTTTGCCACAGATACGCAGTATTTT. This translates into CASSQERFATDTQYF.

This chain links TRBV19 with TRBJ2-2; 7 bases match TRBD1. The CDR3 totals 15 residues. The germline gives CDR1 LNHDA, CDR2 SQIVND (reference sequence). V lost 6 bases to trimming and J lost 7 bases; unmatched junction nucleotides: 11. CDR3 in amino acids: CASRPGTVRGGELFF. The CDR3 DNA follows: TGTGCCAGTAGGCCCGGGACAGTCAGGGGCGGGGAGCTGTTTTTT.

Here the CDR3 reads CASSSLRLAVSTDTQYF. CDR3 coding DNA: TGTGCCAGCAGCTCACTTAGACTAGCGGTGTCCACAGATACGCAGTATTTT. The chain combines TRBV5-6 with TRBJ2-3; TRBD2 agrees at 9 bases. The CDR3 is 17 amino acids. The junction had 10 bases not matched to a gene; V was cut back by 3 bases and J by 2 bases. Germline CDR1 SGHDT, CDR2 YYEEEE.

The chain joins TRBV7-4 to TRBJ2-1; D might be TRBD2 (6 bases). Germline-derived CDR1 and CDR2 are SGHVT and SQSDAQ. CDR3 length: 14 residues. Trimming cost V 2 bases and J 8 bases, with 13 bases left between them. CDR3 protein: CASSLSGSSDEQFF. CDR3 nucleotide sequence: TGTGCCAGCAGCTTATCCGGGAGTAGCGATGAGCAGTTCTTC.

Points on this clonotype: Mismatch with germline at one junction end may stem from a read error. V is TRBV27 and J is TRBJ2-7; 9 nucleotides line up with TRBD2. The CDR3 is made up of 13 amino acids. CDR1 is MNHEY and CDR2 is SMNVEV in the germline V gene (reference sequence). Here the CDR3 reads CASSLVRREGFDF. Here the CDR3 DNA reads TGTGCCAGCAGTTTAGTTAGGCGGGAGGGCTTCGACTTC.

The chain couples TRBV5-4 to TRBJ2-2, with D perhaps matching TRBD1 (5 bases). Looked up from germline, CDR1 is SGHNT and CDR2 is YYREEE (reference sequence). Trimming cost V 3 bases and J 5 bases, with 17 bases left between them. The CDR3 is 16 amino acids. CDR3 in amino acids: CASSSPRKGPTGELFF. Written as DNA, the CDR3 is TGTGCCAGCAGCTCCCCCCGGAAGGGGCCGACCGGGGAGCTGTTTTTT.

The chain links TRBV18 to TRBJ2-3; 8 nucleotides agree with TRBD1. V shed 5 bases and J 4 bases; nucleotides not matched to a gene: 8. Germline V gene data show CDR1 as KGHSH and CDR2 as LQKENI. The CDR3 has 15 residues. The CDR3 reads CASSLQTGVADTQYF. Here the CDR3 DNA reads TGTGCCAGCTCATTACAGACAGGGGTGGCAGATACGCAGTATTTT. Together with reference TRBV18 and TRBJ2-3, the CDR3 gives the full variable domain: NAGVMQNPRHLVRRRGQEARLRCSPMKGHSHVYWYRQLPEEGLKFMVYLQKENIIDESGMPKERFSAEFPKEGPSILRIQQVVRGDSAAYFCASSLQTGVADTQYFGPGTRLTVL.

This clonotype was observed a few times. The rearrangement joins TRBV4-3 to TRBJ2-3, with D unresolved. Trimming pared 1 base from V and 1 base from J, leaving 6 bases between. CDR3 length: 14 amino acids. Germline lookup yields CDR1 LGHNA and CDR2 YSLEER. CDR3 nucleotides: TGCGCCAGCAGCCAAGTTAAGGGCACAGATACGCAGTATTTT. This gives the protein CASSQVKGTDTQYF.

The chain uses TRBV5-4 and TRBJ2-3, with TRBD2 identical over 8 bases. This CDR3 has 16 amino acids. Trimming cost V 4 bases and J 5 bases; bases outside gene matches: 12. CDR1 and CDR2 from the germline V gene are SGHNT and YYREEE (reference sequence). CDR3 nucleotide sequence: TGTGCCAGCAGCCCTAGGTCAGCGGGGGTGGAAGATACGCAGTATTTT. Protein product: CASSPRSAGVEDTQYF.

The chain is built from TRBV4-2 and TRBJ2-3; TRBD2 is a possible D gene (5 bases). The V gene's germline CDR1 is LGHNA and CDR2 YNFKEQ. This CDR3 spans 15 amino acids. The ends were cut back, 1 base at V and 5 bases at J, with 13 bases in the middle. The CDR3 region is CASSQGSGEGDTQYF. As DNA, the CDR3 is TGTGCCAGCAGCCAAGGGAGCGGAGAAGGAGATACGCAGTATTTT.

The chain joins TRBV6-6 to TRBJ2-7; 9 nucleotides agree with TRBD2. Germline V gives CDR1 MNHNY, CDR2 SVGAGI (reference sequence). This CDR3 contains 17 residues. V lost 0 bases to trimming and J lost 0 bases; unmatched junction nucleotides: 6. The CDR3 loop reads CASSYSTSGQSSYEQYF. DNA of the CDR3: TGTGCCAGCAGTTACTCGACTAGCGGACAGAGCTCCTACGAGCAGTACTTC.

The V and J genes are TRBV28 and TRBJ2-7; 13 bases are shared with TRBD2. CDR1 and CDR2 from the germline V gene are MDHEN and SYDVKM. The V and J ends lost 10 bases and 4 bases, in that order; junction bases with no gene match: 10. The CDR3 consists of 15 residues. In DNA, the CDR3 is TGTGCCACCCTCGCCGGACTAGCGGGAGAATACGAGCAGTACTTC. Protein: CATLAGLAGEYEQYF. The full variable domain, its missing parts supplied by reference TRBV28 and TRBJ2-7, is DVKVTQSSRYLVKRTGEKVFLECVQDMDHENMFWYRQDPGLGLRLIYFSYDVKMKEKGDIPEGYSVSREKKERFSLILESASTNQTSMYLCATLAGLAGEYEQYFGPGTRLTVT.

The V gene is TRBV5-1, the J gene TRBJ2-6; a possible D gene is TRBD2 (5 bases). The V end lost 2 bases, the J end lost 1 base, and 16 bases lay between the germline ends. CDR3 size: 18 residues. The germline gives CDR1 SGHRS, CDR2 YFSETQ. Written as DNA, the CDR3 is TGCGCCAGCAGCTTATTTGGGAGAATCGGTTCTGGGGCCAACGTCCTGACTTTC. Translated: CASSLFGRIGSGANVLTF.

The V and J genes are TRBV29-1 and TRBJ2-6; a weak D match, TRBD2 (5 bases). The germline V gene encodes CDR1 SQVTM and CDR2 ANQGSEA. V dropped 4 bases and J dropped 1 base, with 11 bases sitting between them. The CDR3 is made up of 15 amino acids. The CDR3 region has the DNA TGCAGCGTTGGGCCGGGGAAGTCTGGGGCCAACGTCCTGACTTTC. Translated, it gives CSVGPGKSGANVLTF. The full variable domain, its missing parts supplied by reference TRBV29-1 and TRBJ2-6, is SAVISQKPSRDICQRGTSLTIQCQVDSQVTMMFWYRQQPGQSLTLIATANQGSEATYESGFVIDKFPISRPNLTFSTLTVSNMSPEDSSIYLCSVGPGKSGANVLTFGAGSRLTVL.

V usage is TRBV28 and J usage is TRBJ2-7; TRBD1 aligns across 8 bases. The CDR3 loop spans 13 amino acids. V was clipped by 7 bases and J by 6 bases; unmatched bases: 8. Germline assignment: CDR1 MDHEN and CDR2 SYDVKM. This chain's CDR3 is CASTRTGIIEQYF. The CDR3 DNA reads as TGTGCCAGCACTAGGACAGGGATAATCGAGCAGTACTTC.

This chain connects TRBV3-1 to TRBJ1-4; TRBD1 agrees at 8 bases. Germline CDR1 is LGHDT and CDR2 is YNNKEL (reference sequence). The CDR3 totals 15 residues. With V trimmed by 4 bases and J by 8 bases, 9 bases remained unmatched. Written as DNA, the CDR3 is TGTGCCAGCAGCCGCGGCCTGGACAGGGACGAAAAACTGTTTTTT. This codes for CASSRGLDRDEKLFF.

This chain joins TRBV9 and TRBJ2-2; D is perhaps TRBD1 (5 bases). Trimming took 3 bases from V and 6 from J, leaving 15 bases between them. The CDR3 runs 15 residues. Germline CDR1 reads SGDLS; CDR2 reads YYNGEE. The CDR3: CASSAGQGYAGELFF. The CDR3 DNA follows: TGTGCCAGCAGCGCCGGCCAGGGTTATGCCGGGGAGCTGTTTTTT.

This clonotype was seen a single time. The chain uses TRBV9 and TRBJ1-5; 7 bases align to TRBD1. V gave up 0 bases and J gave up 3 bases; unmatched junction bases: 3. The CDR3 is 15 amino acids. Germline lookup yields CDR1 SGDLS and CDR2 YYNGEE. In DNA form, the CDR3 reads TGTGCCAGCAGCGTAGGACAGGGAGACAATCAGCCCCAGCATTTT. Its protein product is CASSVGQGDNQPQHF. The variable domain in full, completed from reference TRBV9 and TRBJ1-5, reads DSGVTQTPKHLITATGQRVTLRCSPRSGDLSVYWYQQSLDQGLQFLIQYYNGEERAKGNILERFSAQQFPDLHSELNLSSLELGDSALYFCASSVGQGDNQPQHFGDGTRLSIL.

This chain links TRBV20-1 with TRBJ2-1; 13 nucleotides agree with TRBD2. The germline CDR1 and CDR2 sequences are DFQATT and SNEGSKA (reference sequence). This CDR3 region has 14 residues. V was pared by 7 bases and J by 10 bases, with 10 bases of the junction left unmatched. CDR3 protein: CSGTLAGGPMEQFF. The CDR3 DNA sequence: TGCAGTGGCACACTAGCGGGGGGGCCCATGGAGCAGTTCTTC.

The chain joins TRBV12-3 or TRBV12-4 to TRBJ1-5; a possible D gene is TRBD1 (5 bases). The CDR3 extends over 13 amino acids. Trimming took off 6 bases at V and 2 bases at J, with 8 bases between the two ends. For the CDR3, the DNA is TGTGCCAGCAGGGGGACCGGCAATCAGCCCCAGCATTTT. Protein product: CASRGTGNQPQHF.

The rearrangement joins TRBV5-6 to TRBJ1-2; D is unclear. This CDR3 is 13 amino acids long. The ends were cut back, 0 bases at V and 7 bases at J, with 10 bases in the middle. Germline assignment: CDR1 SGHDT and CDR2 YYEEEE. The CDR3 sequence: CASSLEGLSGYTF. The CDR3 DNA sequence: TGTGCCAGCAGCTTGGAGGGCCTGAGTGGCTACACCTTC.